This T cell receptor beta chain was captured by sequencing in a study of follicular helper T cells after annual influenza vaccination. Study-wide points: Successive annual vaccinations recalled a recurrent oligoclonal ICOS+CD38+ cTfh response with influenza-specific clonotypes. For non-cTfh compartments, undersampling could not be ruled out.

Time point noted: 2015-2016 season, 7 days after influenza vaccination. The repertoire was sequenced with immunoSEQ multiplex PCR; TCRdb's copy has only in-frame clones and lacks some. Among 6,500 to 8,000 clones listed, approximately 78% were seen once. Points on this clone: Its antigen remains unidentified.

This sample comprised CXCR5- memory CD4+ T cells sorted from blood, obtained 7 days after influenza vaccination. The clonotype comes from an adult who received the influenza vaccine.

CDR3 coding DNA: TGTGCCAGCAGAGGAGACAGGGTGAACACTGAAGCTTTCTTT. Encoded protein: CASRGDRVNTEAFF. The rearrangement links TRBV6-1 to TRBJ1-1, with 7 bases aligning to TRBD1. This CDR3 comprises 14 residues. V lost 6 bases and J lost 0; bases outside the gene matches: 4. Per the germline V gene, CDR1 is MNHNS and CDR2 is SASEGT.